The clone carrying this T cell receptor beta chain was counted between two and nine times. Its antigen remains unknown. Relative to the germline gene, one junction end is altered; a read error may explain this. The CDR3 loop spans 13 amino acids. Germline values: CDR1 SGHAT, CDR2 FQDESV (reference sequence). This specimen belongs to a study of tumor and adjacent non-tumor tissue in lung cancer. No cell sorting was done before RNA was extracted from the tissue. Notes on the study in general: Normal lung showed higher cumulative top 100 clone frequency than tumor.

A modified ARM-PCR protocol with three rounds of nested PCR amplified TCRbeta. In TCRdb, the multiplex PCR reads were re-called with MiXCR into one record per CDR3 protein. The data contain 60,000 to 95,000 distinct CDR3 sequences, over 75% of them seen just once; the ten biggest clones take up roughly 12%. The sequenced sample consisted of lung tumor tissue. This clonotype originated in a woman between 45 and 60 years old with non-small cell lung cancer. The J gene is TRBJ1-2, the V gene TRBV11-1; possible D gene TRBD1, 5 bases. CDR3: CASSSRGACGYTF. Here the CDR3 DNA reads TGTGCCAGTAGCTCAAGGGGAGCGTGTGGCTACACCTTC.